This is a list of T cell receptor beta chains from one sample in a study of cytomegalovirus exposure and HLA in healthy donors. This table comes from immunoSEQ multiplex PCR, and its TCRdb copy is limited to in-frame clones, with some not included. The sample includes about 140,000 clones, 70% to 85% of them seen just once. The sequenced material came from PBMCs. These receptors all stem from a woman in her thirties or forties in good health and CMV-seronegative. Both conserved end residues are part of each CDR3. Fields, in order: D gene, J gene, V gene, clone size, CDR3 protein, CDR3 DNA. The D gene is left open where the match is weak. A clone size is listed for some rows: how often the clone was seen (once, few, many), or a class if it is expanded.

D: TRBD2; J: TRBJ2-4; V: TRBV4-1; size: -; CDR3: CASSQVAGAKNIQYF; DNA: TGCGCCAGCAGCCAAGTAGCGGGAGCCAAAAACATTCAGTACTTC
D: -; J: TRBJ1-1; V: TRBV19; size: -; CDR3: CASRLTVTGSTEAFF; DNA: TGTGCCAGTAGGCTGACAGTGACAGGCTCCACTGAAGCTTTCTTT
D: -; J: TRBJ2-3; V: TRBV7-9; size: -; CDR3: CASRPQGTDTQYF; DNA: TGTGCCAGCAGGCCACAGGGAACAGATACGCAGTATTTT
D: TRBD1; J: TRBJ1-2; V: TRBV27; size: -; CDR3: CASTSWGTGANQLYGYTF; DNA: TGTGCCAGCACCTCTTGGGGGACAGGGGCCAATCAATTATATGGCTACACCTTC
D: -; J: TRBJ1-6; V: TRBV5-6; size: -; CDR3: CASSLTGSASPLHF; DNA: TGTGCCAGCAGCTTGACAGGGAGTGCCTCACCCCTCCACTTT
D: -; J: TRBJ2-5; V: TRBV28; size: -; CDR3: CASSSEFQETQYF; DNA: TGTGCCAGCAGTAGCGAGTTCCAAGAGACCCAGTACTTC
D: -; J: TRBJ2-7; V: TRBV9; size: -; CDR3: CASSVAAATYEQYF; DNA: TGTGCCAGCAGCGTAGCAGCGGCAACCTACGAGCAGTACTTC
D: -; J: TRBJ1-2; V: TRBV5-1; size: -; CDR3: CASSSLSANYGYTF; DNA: TGCGCCAGCAGCAGCTTATCTGCGAACTATGGCTACACCTTC
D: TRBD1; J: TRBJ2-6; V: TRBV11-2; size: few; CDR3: CASSSGQISGANVLTF; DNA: TGTGCCAGCAGTTCGGGACAGATCTCTGGGGCCAACGTCCTGACTTTC
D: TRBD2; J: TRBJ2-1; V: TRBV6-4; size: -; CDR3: CVGRRGSWGNEQFF; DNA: TGTGTTGGTCGACGCGGGAGTTGGGGCAATGAGCAGTTCTTC
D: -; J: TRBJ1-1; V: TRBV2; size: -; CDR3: CASRKENLMNTEAFF; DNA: TGTGCCAGCAGGAAGGAGAACTTAATGAACACTGAAGCTTTCTTT
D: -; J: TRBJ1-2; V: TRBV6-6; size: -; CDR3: CASSYSTGFYGYTF; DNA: TGTGCCAGCAGTTACTCGACAGGCTTCTATGGCTACACCTTC
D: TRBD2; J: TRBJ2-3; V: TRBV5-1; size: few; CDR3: CASSLVHSGKTDTQYF; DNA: TGCGCCAGCAGCTTGGTTCATAGCGGGAAGACAGATACGCAGTATTTT
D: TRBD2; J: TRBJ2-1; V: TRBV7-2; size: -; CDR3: CASSLLIRAGAAYNEQFF; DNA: TGTGCCAGCAGCTTATTGATCCGAGCGGGGGCAGCCTACAATGAGCAGTTCTTC
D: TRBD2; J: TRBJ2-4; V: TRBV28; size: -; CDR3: CASSSTGRENIQYF; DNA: TGTGCCAGCAGTTCAACCGGGAGGGAAAACATTCAGTACTTC
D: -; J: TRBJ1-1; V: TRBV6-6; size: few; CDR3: CATRLGGTEAFF; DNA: TGTGCCACCCGACTGGGGGGAACTGAAGCTTTCTTT
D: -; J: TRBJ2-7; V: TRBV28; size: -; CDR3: CAISDRSYYEQYF; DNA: TGTGCTATATCAGACAGATCTTACTACGAGCAGTACTTC
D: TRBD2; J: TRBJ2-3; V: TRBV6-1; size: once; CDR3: CASLAGREHTDTQYF; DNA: TGTGCCTCCCTAGCGGGGAGGGAGCACACAGATACGCAGTATTTT
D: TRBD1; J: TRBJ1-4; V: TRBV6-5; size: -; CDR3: CASSSEMTGENEKLFF; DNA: TGTGCCAGCAGTTCCGAAATGACAGGGGAAAATGAAAAACTGTTTTTT
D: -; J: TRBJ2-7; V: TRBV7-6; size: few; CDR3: CASSEQGGGLPEQYF; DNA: TGTGCCAGCAGCGAACAGGGGGGGGGCCTCCCCGAGCAGTACTTC
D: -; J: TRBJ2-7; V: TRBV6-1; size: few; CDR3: CASSEMGGAYSYEQYF; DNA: TGTGCCAGCAGTGAGATGGGGGGTGCTTACTCCTACGAGCAGTACTTC
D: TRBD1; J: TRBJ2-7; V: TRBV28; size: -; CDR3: CASTSRTPRGPEQYF; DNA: TGTGCCAGCACCTCAAGGACCCCAAGGGGGCCCGAGCAGTACTTC
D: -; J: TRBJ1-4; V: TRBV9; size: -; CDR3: CASSVDPQSLNEKLFF; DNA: TGTGCCAGCAGCGTAGATCCTCAGTCGCTTAATGAAAAACTGTTTTTT
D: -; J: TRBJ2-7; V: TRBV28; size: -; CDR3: CASSSTQGHEQYF; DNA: TGTGCCAGCAGTTCAACACAGGGTCACGAGCAGTACTTC
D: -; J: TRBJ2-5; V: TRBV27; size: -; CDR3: CASSLSPGMETQYF; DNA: TGTGCCAGCAGTTTATCTCCAGGGATGGAGACCCAGTACTTC
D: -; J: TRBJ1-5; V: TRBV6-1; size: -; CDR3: CASSELRRRNQPQHF; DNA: TGTGCCAGCAGTGAGTTAAGACGGAGAAATCAGCCCCAGCATTTT
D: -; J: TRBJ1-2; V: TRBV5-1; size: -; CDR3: CASSLLSGEDGYTF; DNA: TGCGCCAGCAGCTTGTTGTCTGGGGAGGATGGCTACACCTTC
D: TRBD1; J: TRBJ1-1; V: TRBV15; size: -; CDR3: CATEGQPNTEAFF; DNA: TGTGCCACCGAGGGACAGCCGAACACTGAAGCTTTCTTT
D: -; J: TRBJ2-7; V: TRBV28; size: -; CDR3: CASSFRYEQYF; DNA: TGTGCCAGCAGTTTTCGTTACGAGCAGTACTTC
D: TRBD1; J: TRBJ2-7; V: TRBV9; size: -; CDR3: CASSKAGQGDYEQYF; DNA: TGTGCCAGCAGCAAGGCCGGACAGGGGGATTACGAGCAGTACTTC
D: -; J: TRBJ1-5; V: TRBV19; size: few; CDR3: CATTLGQGNQPQHF; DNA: TGTGCCACTACATTGGGCCAGGGCAATCAGCCCCAGCATTTT
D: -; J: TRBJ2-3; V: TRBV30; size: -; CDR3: CAWSFDSTDTQYF; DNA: TGTGCCTGGAGTTTCGACAGTACAGATACGCAGTATTTT
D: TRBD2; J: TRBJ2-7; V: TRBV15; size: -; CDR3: CATSRDPLAGTYEQYF; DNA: TGTGCCACCAGCAGAGATCCCCTAGCGGGCACCTACGAGCAGTACTTC
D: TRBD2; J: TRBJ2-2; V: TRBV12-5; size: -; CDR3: CASGLVREGTGELFF; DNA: TGTGCTAGTGGTTTGGTACGGGAGGGTACCGGGGAGCTGTTTTTT
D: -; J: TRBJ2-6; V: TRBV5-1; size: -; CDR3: CASSYTSGTSGANVLTF; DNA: TGCGCCAGCAGCTACACTTCAGGGACATCTGGGGCCAACGTCCTGACTTTC
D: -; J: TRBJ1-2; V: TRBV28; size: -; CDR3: CASSFTRTDYSFYGYTF; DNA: TGTGCCAGCAGTTTCACCCGGACGGACTATTCCTTCTATGGCTACACCTTC
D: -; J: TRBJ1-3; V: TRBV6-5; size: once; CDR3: CASRPRYSGNTIYF; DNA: TGTGCCAGCAGGCCCAGATACTCTGGAAACACCATATATTTT
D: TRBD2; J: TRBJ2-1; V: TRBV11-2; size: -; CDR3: CASSLVSGRAAEQFF; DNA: TGTGCCAGCAGCTTAGTCAGCGGGAGGGCCGCTGAGCAGTTCTTC
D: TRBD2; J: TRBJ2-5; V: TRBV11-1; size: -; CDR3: CASSLSIKREVETQYF; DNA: TGTGCCAGCAGCTTAAGTATCAAGCGGGAGGTGGAGACCCAGTACTTC
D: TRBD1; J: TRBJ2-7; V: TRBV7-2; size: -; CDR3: CASSLGRYRGKYEQYF; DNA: TGTGCCAGCAGCTTAGGCCGATACAGGGGGAAATACGAGCAGTACTTC
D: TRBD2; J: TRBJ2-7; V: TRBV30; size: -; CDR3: CAWSRLAGLEQYF; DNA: TGTGCCTGGAGTCGGCTAGCGGGGCTCGAGCAGTACTTC
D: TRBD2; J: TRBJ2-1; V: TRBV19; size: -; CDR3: CASAGLAAHYNEQFF; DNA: TGTGCCAGTGCGGGACTAGCGGCACACTACAATGAGCAGTTCTTC
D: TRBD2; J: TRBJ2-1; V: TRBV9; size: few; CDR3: CASSASGSSYNEQFF; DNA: TGTGCCAGCAGCGCCAGCGGGAGCTCCTACAATGAGCAGTTCTTC
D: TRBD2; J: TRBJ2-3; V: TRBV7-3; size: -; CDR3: CASSYYVSGRADTQYF; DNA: TGTGCCAGCAGCTATTATGTTAGCGGGAGGGCAGATACGCAGTATTTT
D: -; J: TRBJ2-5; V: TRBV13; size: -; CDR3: CASSLTGTKETQYF; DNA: TGTGCCAGCAGCTTGACCGGGACAAAAGAGACCCAGTACTTC
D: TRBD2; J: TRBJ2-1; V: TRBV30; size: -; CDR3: CAWSVFVLLAGGGEQFF; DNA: TGTGCCTGGAGTGTATTCGTTTTGCTAGCGGGAGGGGGTGAGCAGTTCTTC
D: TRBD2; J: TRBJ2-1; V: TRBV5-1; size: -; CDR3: CASSQTGTSGHNEQFF; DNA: TGCGCCAGCAGCCAAACCGGGACTAGCGGACACAATGAGCAGTTCTTC
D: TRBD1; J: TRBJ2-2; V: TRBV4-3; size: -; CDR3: CASSQEGQGAAGELFF; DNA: TGCGCCAGCAGCCAAGAGGGTCAGGGGGCCGCCGGGGAGCTGTTTTTT
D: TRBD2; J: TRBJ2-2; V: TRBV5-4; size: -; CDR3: CASSPLGLAGGYTGELFF; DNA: TGTGCCAGCAGCCCGCTGGGACTAGCGGGAGGGTACACCGGGGAGCTGTTTTTT
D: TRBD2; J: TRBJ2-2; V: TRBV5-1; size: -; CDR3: CASSGLAGSTGELFF; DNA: TGCGCCAGCAGCGGACTAGCGGGAAGCACCGGGGAGCTGTTTTTT
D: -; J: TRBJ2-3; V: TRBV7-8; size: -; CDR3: CASSFRGPRNTQYF; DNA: TGTGCCAGCAGCTTCAGGGGCCCAAGGAATACGCAGTATTTT